This passage covers 25 T cell receptor beta chains from one sample sequenced in a study of cytotoxic CD8 clonotypes in ibrutinib-treated CLL. Assay used: immunoSEQ multiplex PCR; TCRdb lists only in-frame clones, some missing. The data show around 310,000 clones, 80% seen once. The specimen comprised PBMCs, sampled before ibrutinib treatment. Every receptor here comes from a human donor with chronic lymphocytic leukemia.

A few counts support this clone. The rearrangement uses TRBV10-3 and TRBJ1-2; D might be TRBD1 (6 bases). The ends were cut back, 5 bases at V and 5 bases at J, with 15 bases in the middle. The CDR3 is made up of 14 amino acids. Germline V gene sequence: CDR1 ENHRY, CDR2 SYGVKD. The CDR3 reads CAISKPGQKYGYTF. CDR3 DNA: TGTGCCATCAGTAAACCTGGACAGAAATATGGCTACACCTTC.

This chain links TRBV10-1 with TRBJ1-2; no firm D call. CDR1 WNHNN and CDR2 SYGVQD come from the germline V gene (reference sequence). V shed 6 bases and J shed 5 bases, with 19 bases lying between them. The CDR3 consists of 15 residues. CDR3 DNA sequence: TGCGCCAGCAGAAAAATGATTTGCCCTTTTTATGGCTACACCTTC. This encodes CASRKMICPFYGYTF.

The chain links TRBV2 to TRBJ2-1; no reliable D call. Germline V gene lookup returns CDR1 SNHLY and CDR2 FYNNEI. V was clipped by 2 bases and J by 3 bases, with 17 bases between them. The CDR3 contains 17 residues. The CDR3 DNA reads TGTGCCAGCAGTGAATACCAAATTCGGACGGGCTACAATGAGCAGTTCTTC. Residues: CASSEYQIRTGYNEQFF.

V usage is TRBV2 and J usage is TRBJ2-2; D unresolved. CDR3 size: 15 residues. V was shortened by 3 bases and J by 4 bases, with 12 bases between the two germline ends. Germline CDR1 and CDR2: SNHLY and FYNNEI. CDR3 bases: TGTGCCAGCAGTGAGATCCGGACGGGCACCGGGGAGCTGTTTTTT. Translation: CASSEIRTGTGELFF. The entire variable domain, with the rest obtained from reference TRBV2 and TRBJ2-2, is as follows: EPEVTQTPSHQVTQMGQEVILRCVPISNHLYFYWYRQILGQKVEFLVSFYNNEISEKSEIFDDQFSVERPDGSNFTLKIRSTKLEDSAMYFCASSEIRTGTGELFFGEGSRLTVL.

The chain joins TRBV7-6 to TRBJ2-1, with D maybe TRBD2 (8 bases). V was trimmed by 7 bases and J by 4 bases, leaving 20 bases between them. This CDR3 has 16 amino acids. Germline V lookup: CDR1 SGHVS, CDR2 FNYEAQ. The CDR3 loop reads CASTRGGPSGYNEQFF. DNA for the CDR3: TGTGCCAGCACCCGAGGGGGCCCTAGCGGGTACAATGAGCAGTTCTTC.

The V and J genes are TRBV6-4 and TRBJ2-1; 9 bases line up with TRBD2. V lost 2 bases, J lost 0 bases, and 5 bases stayed unmatched. The CDR3 sequence is 17 residues long. Germline CDR1 reads MRHNA; CDR2 reads SNTAGT. The CDR3 region is CASSDKGAGGSYNEQFF. The CDR3, as DNA: TGTGCCAGCAGTGACAAAGGAGCGGGAGGCTCCTACAATGAGCAGTTCTTC.

The rearrangement links TRBV30 to TRBJ2-1; a possible D gene is TRBD2 (6 bases). CDR1 is GTSNPN and CDR2 is SVGIG in the germline V gene (reference sequence). V was trimmed by 4 bases and J by 7 bases, leaving 11 bases between them. This CDR3 contains 12 residues. The CDR3 here is CAWTGGLNEQFF. The CDR3 DNA reads TGTGCCTGGACCGGGGGTTTGAATGAGCAGTTCTTC.

The J gene is TRBJ2-1, the V gene TRBV9; 8 bases align to TRBD1. The trim removed 4 bases at V and 6 bases at J, leaving 3 bases unmatched. The CDR3 has 13 residues. The V gene's germline CDR1 is SGDLS and CDR2 YYNGEE. CDR3 in amino acids: CASSFDRGNEQFF. Here the CDR3 DNA reads TGTGCCAGCAGCTTCGACAGGGGCAATGAGCAGTTCTTC.

The V call is TRBV7-8, the J call TRBJ2-2; D is undetermined. CDR3 size: 14 residues. CDR1 and CDR2 from the germline V gene are SGHVS and FQNEAQ. V lost 1 base to trimming and J lost 1 base, with 4 bases between them. CDR3 nucleotide sequence: TGTGCCAGCAGCTTAGTCCGGAACACCGGGGAGCTGTTTTTT. Protein sequence: CASSLVRNTGELFF.

The chain has TRBV9 and TRBJ2-1; 9 bases align to TRBD1. The V gene end was trimmed by 4 bases and the J gene end by 7 bases; junction bases not matched to a gene: 9. The germline V gene encodes CDR1 SGDLS and CDR2 YYNGEE. This CDR3 contains 15 residues. The CDR3 reads CASSTNRGRVNEQFF. DNA for the CDR3: TGTGCCAGCAGCACGAACAGGGGGCGTGTTAATGAGCAGTTCTTC.

V and J are TRBV5-6 and TRBJ2-5; 8 positions match TRBD2. Germline values: CDR1 SGHDT, CDR2 YYEEEE. The V segment lost 0 bases and the J segment 4 bases; nucleotides outside the gene matches: 2. The CDR3 totals 14 residues. CDR3 protein: CASSLEAGGETQYF. The DNA of the CDR3 is TGTGCCAGCAGCTTGGAGGCGGGGGGAGAGACCCAGTACTTC.

The sample holds one count of this clone. This chain connects TRBV28 to TRBJ2-2; D uncertain. Germline V lookup: CDR1 MDHEN, CDR2 SYDVKM. The CDR3 is 11 residues long. The V end lost 5 bases, the J end lost 7 bases, and 5 bases lay between the germline ends. CDR3 in DNA: TGTGCCAGCAGTACACTCGGGGAGCTGTTTTTT. Its translation is CASSTLGELFF.

The genes are TRBV2 and TRBJ2-7; D might be TRBD2 (5 bases). CDR1 is SNHLY and CDR2 is FYNNEI in the germline V gene. Deletions cut 6 bases from V and 5 bases from J, with 17 bases between. The CDR3 covers 14 residues. The CDR3 DNA sequence: TGTGCCAGCAGGACTTCGGCCGGGGTCCACGAGCAGTACTTC. Protein product: CASRTSAGVHEQYF.

V usage is TRBV2 and J usage is TRBJ2-5; D gene ambiguous. The CDR3 is made up of 13 amino acids. V dropped 6 bases and J dropped 5 bases, with 13 bases sitting between them. The germline gives CDR1 SNHLY, CDR2 FYNNEI. As DNA, the CDR3 is TGTGCCAGCAGCCCCTTTTTGGGGGAGACCCAGTACTTC. It translates to CASSPFLGETQYF.

This clone has just a few counts. Compared with germline, one end of the junction differs, possibly owing to a read error. The V gene is TRBV7-7, the J gene TRBJ2-7, with 8 positions matching TRBD2. The CDR3 is 16 amino acids. Germline values: CDR1 SSHAT, CDR2 FNYEAQ (reference sequence). The CDR3 sequence: CASSLAGSSGVYEQYF. DNA of the CDR3: TGTGCTAGCAGCTTAGCAGGGAGTAGCGGGGTATACGAGCAGTACTTC.

The genes are TRBV29-1 and TRBJ2-2, with D tentatively TRBD2 (7 bases). The germline V and J ends were trimmed by 1 base and 4 bases, with 28 bases remaining between them. Germline V lookup: CDR1 SQVTM, CDR2 ANQGSEA. This CDR3 is built from 20 residues. This CDR3 is CSVEVPGRLLRGGSTGELFF. The CDR3 nucleotides are TGCAGCGTTGAAGTCCCGGGACGCCTGCTTAGGGGGGGAAGCACCGGGGAGCTGTTTTTT.

This chain joins TRBV6-5 and TRBJ1-5; unclear D gene. The V gene lost 7 bases and the J gene lost 4 bases, with 11 bases spanning the gap. Germline-derived CDR1 and CDR2 are MNHEY and SVGAGI. This CDR3 comprises 13 residues. The CDR3 loop reads CASTWALNQPQHF. The CDR3 DNA sequence: TGTGCCAGCACCTGGGCCCTTAATCAGCCCCAGCATTTT.

This clone was seen more than once but under ten times. The chain uses TRBV9 and TRBJ2-3; D unclear. Germline V gene lookup returns CDR1 SGDLS and CDR2 YYNGEE. The V end was cut by 0 bases, the J end by 2 bases, with 7 bases between. This CDR3 contains 14 residues. The CDR3 spells CASSVASSTDTQYF. CDR3 bases: TGTGCCAGCAGCGTAGCTTCCTCCACAGATACGCAGTATTTT.

Turning to this clone: The sample holds other DNA sequences that translate to the same CDR3. The chain has TRBV5-1 and TRBJ1-1, with a tentative D call TRBD1 (6 bases). This CDR3 region has 13 residues. V was cut by 3 bases and J by 4 bases, with 10 bases left in between. Germline values: CDR1 SGHRS, CDR2 YFSETQ. For the CDR3, the DNA is TGCGCCAGCAGCTCCCAGGGGAGCACTGAAGCTTTCTTT. Its translation is CASSSQGSTEAFF.

This chain connects TRBV18 to TRBJ2-5; 9 positions agree with TRBD2. Trimming took 3 bases from V and 5 from J; bases not matched to a gene: 4. This CDR3 region has 14 residues. Germline CDR1 is KGHSH and CDR2 is LQKENI. The CDR3 coding sequence is TGTGCCAGCTCACCGGGACTAGCCTGGGAGACCCAGTACTTC. Translating it yields CASSPGLAWETQYF.

J is TRBJ1-2 and V is TRBV18, with D unclear. Trimming pared 5 bases from V and 2 bases from J, leaving 6 bases between. This CDR3 is 12 amino acids long. The germline V gene encodes CDR1 KGHSH and CDR2 LQKENI. This chain's CDR3 is CASSLDNYGYTF. As DNA, the CDR3 is TGTGCCAGCTCATTGGACAACTATGGCTACACCTTC.

Here the CDR3 reads CASSLIFGTSGYNEQFF. As DNA, the CDR3 is TGTGCCAGCAGTTTGATTTTTGGGACTAGCGGTTACAATGAGCAGTTCTTC. This sequence joins TRBV27 and TRBJ2-1; the match to TRBD2 covers 11 bases. V shed 3 bases, J shed 4 bases, and the junction held 8 bases outside the gene matches. The CDR3 extends over 17 amino acids. The germline V gene encodes CDR1 MNHEY and CDR2 SMNVEV (reference sequence).

This chain connects TRBV4-2 to TRBJ1-5; a possible D gene is TRBD1 (5 bases). This CDR3 contains 17 residues. The germline CDR1 and CDR2 sequences are LGHNA and YNFKEQ. The V and J ends lost 0 bases and 5 bases respectively, with 17 bases between them. CDR3 amino acids: CASSQDKQTVGDQPQHF. CDR3 DNA: TGTGCCAGCAGCCAAGATAAGCAGACGGTGGGGGATCAGCCCCAGCATTTT.

The V call is TRBV5-6, the J call TRBJ2-1; 7 positions agree with TRBD2. CDR1 SGHDT and CDR2 YYEEEE come from the germline V gene. With V trimmed by 0 bases and J by 0 bases, 6 bases remained unmatched. The CDR3 loop spans 17 amino acids. The CDR3 loop reads CASSLALAADSYNEQFF. The DNA for the CDR3 is TGTGCCAGCAGCTTGGCCCTAGCGGCTGACTCCTACAATGAGCAGTTCTTC. The whole variable domain, filled in from reference TRBV5-6 and TRBJ2-1, reads DAGVTQSPTHLIKTRGQQVTLRCSPKSGHDTVSWYQQALGQGPQFIFQYYEEEERQRGNFPDRFSGHQFPNYSSELNVNALLLGDSALYLCASSLALAADSYNEQFFGPGTRLTVL.

This sequence joins TRBV30 and TRBJ1-2; 7 nucleotides align to TRBD1. The CDR3 has 14 amino acids. CDR1 and CDR2 (germline): GTSNPN, SVGIG (reference sequence). After removal of 2 bases from V and 4 bases from J, the junction contained 7 bases not matched to a gene. CDR3 nucleotide sequence: TGTGCCTGGAGTCTTGACGGGACAGTCTATGGCTACACCTTC. Translation gives CAWSLDGTVYGYTF.